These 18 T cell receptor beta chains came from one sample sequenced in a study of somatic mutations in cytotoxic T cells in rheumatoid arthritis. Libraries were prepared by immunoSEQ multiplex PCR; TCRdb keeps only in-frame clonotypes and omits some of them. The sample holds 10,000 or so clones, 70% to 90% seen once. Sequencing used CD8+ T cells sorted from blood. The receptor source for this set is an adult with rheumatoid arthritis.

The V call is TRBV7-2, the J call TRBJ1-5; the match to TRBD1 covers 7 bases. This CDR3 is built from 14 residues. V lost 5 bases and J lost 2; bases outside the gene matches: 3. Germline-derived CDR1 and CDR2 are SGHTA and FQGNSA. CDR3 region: CASSADRGNQPQHF. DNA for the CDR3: TGTGCCAGCAGCGCCGACAGGGGCAATCAGCCCCAGCATTTT.

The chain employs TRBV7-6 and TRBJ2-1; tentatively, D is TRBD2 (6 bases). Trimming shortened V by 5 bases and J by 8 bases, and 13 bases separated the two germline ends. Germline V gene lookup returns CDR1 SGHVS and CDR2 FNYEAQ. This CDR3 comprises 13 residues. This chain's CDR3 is CASSPTGTYEQFF. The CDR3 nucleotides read TGTGCCAGCAGCCCGACCGGGACTTATGAGCAGTTCTTC.

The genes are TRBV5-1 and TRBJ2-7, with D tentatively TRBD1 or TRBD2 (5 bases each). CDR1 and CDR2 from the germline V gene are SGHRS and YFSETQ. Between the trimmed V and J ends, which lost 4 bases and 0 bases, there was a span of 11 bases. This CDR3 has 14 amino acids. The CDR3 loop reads CASSDRDGSYEQYF. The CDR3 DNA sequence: TGCGCCAGCAGCGACCGGGACGGCTCCTACGAGCAGTACTTC.

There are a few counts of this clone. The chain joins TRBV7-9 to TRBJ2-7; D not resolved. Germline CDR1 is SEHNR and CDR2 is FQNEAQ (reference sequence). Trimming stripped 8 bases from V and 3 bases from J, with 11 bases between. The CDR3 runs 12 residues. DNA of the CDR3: TGTGCCAGCGTTGACGGGCACTACGAGCAGTACTTC. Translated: CASVDGHYEQYF.

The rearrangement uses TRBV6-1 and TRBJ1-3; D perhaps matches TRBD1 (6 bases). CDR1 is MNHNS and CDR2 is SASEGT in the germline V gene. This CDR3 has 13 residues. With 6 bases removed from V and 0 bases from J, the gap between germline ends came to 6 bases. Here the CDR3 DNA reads TGTGCCAGCAGGACAGGCTCTGGAAACACCATATATTTT. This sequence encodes CASRTGSGNTIYF.

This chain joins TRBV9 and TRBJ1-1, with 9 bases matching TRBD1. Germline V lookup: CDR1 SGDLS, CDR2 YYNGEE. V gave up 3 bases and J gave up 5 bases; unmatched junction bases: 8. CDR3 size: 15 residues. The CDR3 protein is CASSGHRGLGTEAFF. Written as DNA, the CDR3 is TGTGCCAGCAGCGGACACAGGGGGCTTGGGACTGAAGCTTTCTTT. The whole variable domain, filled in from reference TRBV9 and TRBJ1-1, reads DSGVTQTPKHLITATGQRVTLRCSPRSGDLSVYWYQQSLDQGLQFLIQYYNGEERAKGNILERFSAQQFPDLHSELNLSSLELGDSALYFCASSGHRGLGTEAFFGQGTRLTVV.

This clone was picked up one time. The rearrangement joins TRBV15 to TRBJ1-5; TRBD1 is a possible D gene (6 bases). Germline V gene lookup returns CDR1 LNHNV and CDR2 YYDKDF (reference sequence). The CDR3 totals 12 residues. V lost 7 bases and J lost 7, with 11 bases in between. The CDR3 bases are TGTGCCACCAACAGGGCCGGACAGCCCCAGCATTTT. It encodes CATNRAGQPQHF. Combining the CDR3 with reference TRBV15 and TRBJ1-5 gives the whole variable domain DAMVIQNPRYQVTQFGKPVTLSCSQTLNHNVMYWYQQKSSQAPKLLFHYYDKDFNNEADTPDNFQSRRPNTSFCFLDIRSPGLGDTAMYLCATNRAGQPQHFGDGTRLSIL.

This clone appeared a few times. CDR3 amino acids: CASSRIENTEAFF. Written as DNA, the CDR3 is TGTGCCAGCAGTAGAATAGAGAACACTGAAGCTTTCTTT. The chain is built from TRBV6-5 and TRBJ1-1; D is uncertain. The ends were cut back, 5 bases at V and 1 base at J, with 8 bases in the middle. Germline CDR1 reads MNHEY; CDR2 reads SVGAGI. The CDR3 has 13 residues.

The CDR3 DNA follows: TGTGCCAGCAGCCCCCAGGACAGGGCCAATGAGCAGTTCTTC. It yields the protein CASSPQDRANEQFF. V gene TRBV5-4 combines with J gene TRBJ2-1, with 8 bases fitting TRBD1. CDR3 length: 14 residues. J lost 6 bases, V lost 4 bases, and 6 bases had no gene match. Germline CDR1 SGHNT, CDR2 YYREEE (reference sequence).

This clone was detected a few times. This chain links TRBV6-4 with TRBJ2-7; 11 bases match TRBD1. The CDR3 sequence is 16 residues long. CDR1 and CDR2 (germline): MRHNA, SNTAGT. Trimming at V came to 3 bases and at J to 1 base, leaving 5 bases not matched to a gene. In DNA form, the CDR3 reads TGTGCCAGCAGTGAAGGACAGGGGGCGCCGTCCTACGAGCAGTACTTC. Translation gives CASSEGQGAPSYEQYF.

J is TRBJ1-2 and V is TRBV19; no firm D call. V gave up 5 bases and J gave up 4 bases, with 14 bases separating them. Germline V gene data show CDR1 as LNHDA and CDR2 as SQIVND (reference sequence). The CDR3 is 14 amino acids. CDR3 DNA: TGTGCCAGTAGTCCCCTGGGAGGACCCTATGGCTACACCTTC. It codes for CASSPLGGPYGYTF.

CDR3 DNA sequence: TGTGCCTGGAGTGTATTTATAGGACAGGTCTACGAGCAGTACTTC. Translation: CAWSVFIGQVYEQYF. The V gene is TRBV30, the J gene TRBJ2-7, with 7 bases fitting TRBD1. V was pared by 0 bases and J by 3 bases, with 8 bases of the junction left unmatched. Germline CDR1 and CDR2: GTSNPN and SVGIG (reference sequence). The CDR3 runs to 15 residues. The variable domain in full, with the rest retrieved from reference TRBV30 and TRBJ2-7, is SQTIHQWPATLVQPVGSPLSLECTVEGTSNPNLYWYRQAAGRGLQLLFYSVGIGQISSEVPQNLSASRPQDRQFILSSKKLLLSDSGFYLCAWSVFIGQVYEQYFGPGTRLTVT.

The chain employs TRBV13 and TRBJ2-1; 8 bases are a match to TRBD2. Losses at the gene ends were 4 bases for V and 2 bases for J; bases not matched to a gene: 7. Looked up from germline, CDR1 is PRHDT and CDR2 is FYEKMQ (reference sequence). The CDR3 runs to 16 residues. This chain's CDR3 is CASSSLSGSTYNEQFF. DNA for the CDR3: TGTGCCAGCAGCTCTCTGAGCGGGAGTACCTACAATGAGCAGTTCTTC.

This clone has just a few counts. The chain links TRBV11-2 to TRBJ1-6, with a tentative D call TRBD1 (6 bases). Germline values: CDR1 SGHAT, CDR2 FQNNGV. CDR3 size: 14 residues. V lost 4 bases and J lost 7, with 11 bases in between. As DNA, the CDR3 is TGTGCCAGCAGCTCCGGGACACCAAATTCACCCCTCCACTTT. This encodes CASSSGTPNSPLHF.

The CDR3 DNA is TGTGCCAGCAGCCCCTACGCGGCCTACGAGCAGTACTTC. Its protein product is CASSPYAAYEQYF. The J gene is TRBJ2-7, the V gene TRBV7-3; D unresolved. Germline V lookup: CDR1 SGHTA, CDR2 FQGTGA. The CDR3 runs 13 residues. The V gene lost 5 bases and the J gene lost 2 bases, with 10 bases spanning the gap. Full variable domain (remainder filled in from reference TRBV7-3 and TRBJ2-7): GAGVSQTPSNKVTEKGKYVELRCDPISGHTALYWYRQSLGQGPEFLIYFQGTGAADDSGLPNDRFFAVRPEGSVSTLKIQRTERGDSAVYLCASSPYAAYEQYFGPGTRLTVT.

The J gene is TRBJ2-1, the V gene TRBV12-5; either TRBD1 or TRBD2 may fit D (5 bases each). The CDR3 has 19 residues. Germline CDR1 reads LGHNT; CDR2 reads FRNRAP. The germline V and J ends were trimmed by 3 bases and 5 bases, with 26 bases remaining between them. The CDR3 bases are TGTGCTAGTGGTTTTGGGGTTGAGGGAGTAGGGGTTCGGGACAATGAGCAGTTCTTC. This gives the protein CASGFGVEGVGVRDNEQFF.

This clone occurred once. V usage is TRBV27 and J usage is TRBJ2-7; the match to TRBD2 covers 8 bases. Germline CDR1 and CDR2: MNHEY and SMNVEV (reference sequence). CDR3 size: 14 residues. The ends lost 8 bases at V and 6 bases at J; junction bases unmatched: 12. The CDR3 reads CASGYEASGLEQYF. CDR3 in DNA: TGTGCCAGCGGTTATGAGGCTAGCGGGCTCGAGCAGTACTTC.

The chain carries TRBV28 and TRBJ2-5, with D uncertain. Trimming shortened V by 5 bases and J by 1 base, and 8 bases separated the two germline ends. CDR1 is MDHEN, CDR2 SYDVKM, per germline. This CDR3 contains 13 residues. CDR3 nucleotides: TGTGCCAGCAGTAGGCGTACCCAAGAGACCCAGTACTTC. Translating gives CASSRRTQETQYF.